A selection of T cell receptor beta chains follows, all from one sample in a study of T-cell reconstitution after alpha-beta-depleted transplantation in children. MiXCR was run by TCRdb on the PCR reads, yielding one entry per CDR3 protein. The table lists fewer than 90,000 distinct CDR3 sequences, 7.3% of them singletons. Sequenced here: PBMCs from the stem cell graft donor, sampled from the stem cell graft. The receptor set was obtained from a human donor who donated a stem cell graft to a child with acute lymphoblastic leukemia. Both conserved end residues are part of each CDR3. Fields, in order: V gene, clone size, J gene, D gene, CDR3 protein, CDR3 DNA. A D gene is named only where the DNA matches it firmly. Size is stated for part of the rows, as once, few or many counts, or as a class when the clone is expanded.

>TRBV12-3/TRBV12-4|many|TRBJ2-5|TRBD2
CASSWPERGGSLETQYF
TGTGCCAGCAGTTGGCCTGAGCGGGGAGGAAGCTTGGAGACCCAGTACTTC
>TRBV27|-|TRBJ1-5|-
CASSLYTGSNQPQHF
TGTGCCAGCAGTTTATACACAGGGAGCAATCAGCCCCAGCATTTT
>TRBV2|-|TRBJ1-5|-
CAFCSKLLGKDSNQPQHF
TGTGCCTTCTGTTCGAAACTTCTCGGAAAAGATAGCAATCAGCCCCAGCATTTT
>TRBV6-4|many|TRBJ2-3|-
CASSDSERDTQYF
TGTGCCAGCAGTGACTCGGAGAGGGATACGCAGTATTTT
>TRBV15|many|TRBJ1-1|-
CATSRDREQGAFF
TGTGCCACCAGCAGAGATCGGGAGCAAGGAGCTTTCTTT
>TRBV11-2|few|TRBJ1-2|TRBD1
CASSLGGDRGALSLYGYTF
TGTGCCAGCAGCTTAGGGGGAGACAGGGGGGCTCTATCCCTCTATGGCTACACCTTC
>TRBV20-1|many|TRBJ1-5|-
CSATLGGGSGNQPQHF
TGCAGTGCTACCCTGGGAGGGGGTTCGGGCAATCAGCCCCAGCATTTT
>TRBV5-1|many|TRBJ2-2|-
CASSPWGTSNTGELFF
TGCGCCAGCAGCCCATGGGGGACAAGCAACACCGGGGAGCTGTTTTTT
>TRBV6-1|-|TRBJ2-3|-
CASSRTTPSTDTQYF
TGTGCCAGCAGTCGAACTACCCCTAGCACAGATACGCAGTATTTT
>TRBV7-6|-|TRBJ1-1|-
CASRRTENTEAFF
TGTGCCAGCAGACGGACCGAAAACACTGAAGCTTTCTTT
>TRBV4-2|few|TRBJ2-7|-
CASSQGGQGTYEQYF
TGTGCCAGCAGCCAAGGTGGTCAGGGGACTTACGAGCAGTACTTC
>TRBV7-9|many|TRBJ1-4|-
CASSLPQGFNEKLFF
TGTGCCAGCAGCCTCCCCCAGGGTTTTAACGAAAAACTGTTTTTT
>TRBV4-2|many|TRBJ2-1|TRBD1
CASSQDLRAGGNEQFF
TGTGCCAGCAGCCAAGACTTGCGGGCAGGGGGCAATGAGCAGTTCTTC
>TRBV4-3|many|TRBJ1-1|-
CASSQDGMNTEAFF
TGCGCCAGCAGCCAAGACGGGATGAACACTGAAGCTTTCTTT
>TRBV5-4|-|TRBJ1-4|-
CASSSPLEEKLFF
TGTGCCAGCAGCTCCCCTCTGGAAGAAAAACTGTTTTTT
>TRBV5-1|many|TRBJ1-3|TRBD1
CASSLFETGAQRTIYF
TGCGCCAGCAGCTTGTTCGAGACAGGGGCCCAGCGGACCATATATTTT
>TRBV28|many|TRBJ1-6|-
CASSVLSSYNSPLHF
TGTGCCAGCAGTGTCCTAAGCTCCTATAATTCACCCCTCCACTTT
>TRBV24-1|many|TRBJ2-5|TRBD2
CATSDFTGGAETQYF
TGTGCCACCAGTGATTTTACCGGGGGGGCGGAGACCCAGTACTTC
>TRBV12-3/TRBV12-4|many|TRBJ1-2|-
CASSSGGYGYTF
TGTGCCAGCAGCAGCGGGGGGTATGGCTACACCTTC
>TRBV6-1|-|TRBJ2-7|-
CASRRRTRSYDQYF
TGTGCCAGCAGAAGGAGGACAAGAAGCTACGACCAGTACTTC
>TRBV5-1|-|TRBJ2-1|-
CASSGDRGLQGYNEQFF
TGCGCCAGCAGCGGGGATAGGGGACTCCAAGGATACAATGAGCAGTTCTTC
>TRBV6-2/TRBV6-3|-|TRBJ2-7|TRBD1
CAISIQGPNEQYF
TGTGCCATCAGCATACAGGGGCCCAACGAGCAGTACTTC
>TRBV3-1|-|TRBJ2-7|TRBD2
CASSQIRGGYEQYF
TGTGCCAGCAGCCAAATACGGGGGGGCTACGAGCAGTACTTC
>TRBV28|-|TRBJ2-3|TRBD2
CAGAVGNRKGLAGDTQYF
TGTGCCGGAGCGGTCGGCAACCGAAAAGGACTAGCGGGAGATACGCAGTATTTT
>TRBV5-4|many|TRBJ2-5|TRBD2
CASSLYSGGQETQYF
TGTGCCAGCAGCTTGTATAGCGGGGGACAAGAGACCCAGTACTTC
>TRBV10-3|many|TRBJ2-7|-
CAISEQGFEQYF
TGTGCCATCAGTGAACAGGGATTTGAGCAGTACTTC
>TRBV2|many|TRBJ1-2|-
CASTVGRVGNYGYTF
TGTGCCAGCACCGTCGGACGGGTGGGGAACTATGGCTACACCTTC
>TRBV6-5|many|TRBJ2-3|-
CASSPLSTDTQYF
TGTGCCAGCAGCCCGCTTAGCACAGATACGCAGTATTTT
>TRBV10-3|many|TRBJ2-7|-
CAISGQPYEQYF
TGTGCCATCAGTGGACAGCCGTACGAGCAGTACTTC
>TRBV9|-|TRBJ1-1|TRBD1
CASSVVGGTGEAFF
TGTGCCAGCAGCGTAGTCGGGGGGACAGGGGAAGCTTTCTTT
>TRBV18|many|TRBJ1-1|-
CASSPQEDTEAFF
TGTGCCAGCTCACCACAGGAGGACACTGAAGCTTTCTTT
>TRBV4-2|few|TRBJ1-4|-
CASLSGQGATNEKLFF
TGTGCCAGCCTCTCAGGGCAGGGCGCAACTAATGAAAAACTGTTTTTT
>TRBV4-1|many|TRBJ1-1|TRBD1
CASSQAGTGTGGAFF
TGCGCCAGCAGCCAAGCCGGGACAGGGACGGGGGGAGCTTTCTTT
>TRBV7-8|many|TRBJ2-3|-
CASSSRLGWVGYTQYF
TGTGCCAGCAGCTCCAGACTAGGCTGGGTCGGGTATACGCAGTATTTT
>TRBV5-4|many|TRBJ2-2|TRBD1
CASSLDPGQVHTGELFF
TGTGCCAGCAGCTTAGATCCGGGACAGGTACACACCGGGGAGCTGTTTTTT
>TRBV10-1|many|TRBJ2-1|TRBD1
CASSESGGVSVQFF
TGCGCCAGCAGTGAATCAGGGGGCGTATCGGTGCAGTTCTTC
>TRBV6-2/TRBV6-3|many|TRBJ2-1|-
CASSPGDAYNEQFF
TGTGCCAGCAGCCCAGGGGATGCCTACAATGAGCAGTTCTTC
>TRBV9|many|TRBJ2-1|TRBD2
CASSVVGWLAGGPSYNEQFF
TGTGCCAGCAGCGTAGTAGGATGGCTAGCGGGGGGCCCATCCTACAATGAGCAGTTCTTC
>TRBV10-3|many|TRBJ1-1|TRBD1
CAISQGGNTEAFF
TGTGCCATCAGCCAGGGGGGGAACACTGAAGCTTTCTTT
>TRBV12-3/TRBV12-4|many|TRBJ1-5|TRBD1
CASSGDRDQPQHF
TGTGCCAGCAGTGGGGACAGGGATCAGCCCCAGCATTTT
>TRBV11-2|-|TRBJ2-1|TRBD2
CASRREKREAYNEQFF
TGTGCCAGCAGACGAGAAAAGCGGGAGGCCTACAATGAGCAGTTCTTC
>TRBV3-1|many|TRBJ1-6|-
CASSQFSGPNSPLHF
TGTGCCAGCAGCCAATTTTCAGGACCAAATTCACCCCTCCACTTT
>TRBV20-1|few|TRBJ1-1|-
CSASQGVNTEAFF
TGCAGTGCTTCACAGGGAGTTAACACTGAAGCTTTCTTT
>TRBV7-6|-|TRBJ2-6|-
CASSLGGAGANVLTF
TGTGCCAGCAGCTTAGGTGGGGCCGGGGCCAACGTCCTGACTTTC
>TRBV6-5|few|TRBJ1-2|-
CASSSQAISEGYGYTF
TGTGCCAGCAGTTCCCAGGCTATATCCGAAGGGTATGGCTACACCTTC
>TRBV14|-|TRBJ2-2|-
CASSQGQGFAGELFF
TGTGCCAGCAGCCAAGGCCAGGGTTTTGCCGGGGAGCTGTTCTTT
>TRBV9|many|TRBJ2-3|-
CASSVDGRGTQYF
TGTGCCAGCAGCGTAGATGGAAGGGGGACGCAGTATTTT
>TRBV12-3/TRBV12-4|many|TRBJ2-2|TRBD2
CASSPDPREGLPGELFF
TGTGCCAGCAGTCCTGACCCGCGGGAGGGCCTTCCCGGGGAGCTGTTTTTT
>TRBV4-1|many|TRBJ2-7|-
CASSLGTALEQYF
TGCGCCAGCAGCCTTGGGACGGCCCTCGAGCAGTACTTC
>TRBV7-9|few|TRBJ2-7|-
CASSSGVGRPYEQYF
TGTGCCAGCAGCTCAGGGGTTGGGCGGCCCTACGAGCAGTACTTC
>TRBV6-5|many|TRBJ1-1|-
CASSYTSGTTADTEAFF
TGTGCCAGCAGTTACACCTCCGGGACAACGGCGGACACTGAAGCTTTCTTT
>TRBV20-1|many|TRBJ2-5|TRBD2
CSASLAVLQETQYF
TGCAGTGCTAGCCTAGCGGTACTCCAAGAGACCCAGTACTTC
>TRBV5-6|-|TRBJ1-2|-
CASSLAGTLYGYTF
TGTGCCAGCAGCTTGGCCGGGACGCTCTATGGCTACACCTTC